The next 25 T cell receptor beta chains were all read from a single sample in a study of CD4 T cells in relation to SARS-CoV-2 and coronaviruses. No antigen has been assigned to these receptors. The table came from immunoSEQ multiplex PCR; TCRdb's copy has only in-frame clones and leaves some out. The sample shows 27,000 or so clones, about two thirds of them seen only once. Before the COVID-19 pandemic, during about 2011-2019, CD4+ T cells were taken from unexposed donors. CD4+ T cells were isolated from the cells after 10 days of culture. Sequencing was carried out using CD4+ T cells from PBMCs, cultured in vitro. All receptors come from a human donor in good health.

The sample holds a few counts of this clone. V is TRBV4-1 and J is TRBJ2-1; 9 nucleotides match TRBD2. Germline V gives CDR1 MGHRA, CDR2 YSYEKL. J gave up 8 bases and V 0 bases, and 8 bases lay outside the gene matches. This CDR3 has 16 residues. CDR3 nucleotides: TGCGCCAGCAGCCAAGATTTTTTTAGCGGGAGCTATGAGCAGTTCTTC. Translating it yields CASSQDFFSGSYEQFF.

The chain links TRBV5-1 to TRBJ2-7; 8 bases match TRBD2. The CDR3 covers 12 residues. Germline lookup yields CDR1 SGHRS and CDR2 YFSETQ. V dropped 5 bases and J dropped 4; count of bases not matched to a gene: 2. The CDR3 region has the DNA TGCGCCAGCAGGGCTAGCGGGTACGAGCAGTACTTC. Amino acid sequence: CASRASGYEQYF.

CDR3 nucleotide sequence: TGTGCCAGCAGCTCCGGACAGGCAGGACCAATTTATGGCTACACCTTC. Translated, it gives CASSSGQAGPIYGYTF. V is TRBV7-9 and J is TRBJ1-2; 7 nucleotides align to TRBD1. CDR1 and CDR2 (germline): SEHNR, FQNEAQ (reference sequence). With V trimmed by 4 bases and J by 5 bases, 13 bases remained unmatched. This CDR3 region has 16 residues.

The chain joins TRBV5-6 to TRBJ1-4, with a possible D match to TRBD1 (5 bases). The V end lost 4 bases, the J end lost 10 bases, and 11 bases lay between the germline ends. Germline V gene sequence: CDR1 SGHDT, CDR2 YYEEEE. The CDR3 runs to 12 residues. CDR3 sequence (DNA): TGTGCCAGCAGCGCCCAGGGTGGAAAACTGTTTTTT. This translates into CASSAQGGKLFF.

This rearrangement joins TRBV6-1 to TRBJ1-2; D gene uncertain. The V end lost 2 bases, the J end lost 4 bases, and 8 bases lay between the germline ends. CDR1 is MNHNS and CDR2 is SASEGT in the germline V gene. This CDR3 is built from 13 residues. CDR3 sequence: CASSENKGYGYTF. DNA of the CDR3: TGTGCCAGCAGTGAAAACAAAGGCTATGGCTACACCTTC.

This sequence joins TRBV4-2 and TRBJ2-7; possibly TRBD1 or TRBD2 for D (6 bases each). From germline, CDR1 is LGHNA and CDR2 YNFKEQ. V was cut by 4 bases and J by 0 bases, with 16 bases left in between. The CDR3 extends over 16 amino acids. The CDR3 protein is CASSPVRGTISYEQYF. CDR3 nucleotides: TGTGCCAGCAGCCCGGTACGCGGGACAATCTCCTACGAGCAGTACTTC.

This clone was detected a few times. The genes are TRBV4-3 and TRBJ1-4; no reliable D call. CDR3 length: 20 amino acids. Germline loops: CDR1 LGHNA, CDR2 YSLEER. V lost 1 base, J lost 2 bases, and 23 bases lay in between. The CDR3 DNA sequence: TGCGCCAGCAGCCAAGGCTACGGTCCCCTAGTGGGAAGGACTAATGAAAAACTGTTTTTT. As protein: CASSQGYGPLVGRTNEKLFF.

Points on this clone: The sample contains more than one DNA sequence encoding this CDR3. V and J are TRBV9 and TRBJ2-1, with 8 bases aligning to TRBD1. V was pared by 0 bases and J by 2 bases, with 1 base of the junction left unmatched. This CDR3 has 15 amino acids. Germline values: CDR1 SGDLS, CDR2 YYNGEE. The CDR3 protein is CASSVGQGTYNEQFF. The CDR3 DNA sequence: TGTGCCAGCAGCGTAGGACAGGGGACCTACAATGAGCAGTTCTTC.

The chain employs TRBV19 and TRBJ2-7; 7 bases align to TRBD1. From germline, CDR1 is LNHDA and CDR2 SQIVND (reference sequence). The CDR3 extends over 14 amino acids. V lost 4 bases to trimming and J lost 2 bases; unmatched junction nucleotides: 5. CDR3 sequence: CASSSGQVTYEQYF. CDR3 sequence (DNA): TGTGCCAGTAGTAGCGGACAGGTAACCTACGAGCAGTACTTC.

This chain connects TRBV7-9 to TRBJ2-3; 12 bases map to TRBD2. V lost 6 bases to trimming and J lost 6 bases; unmatched junction nucleotides: 4. This CDR3 is 14 amino acids long. CDR1 is SEHNR and CDR2 is FQNEAQ in the germline V gene (reference sequence). Here the CDR3 DNA reads TGTGCCAGCAGACAGGGACTAGCGGGTGATACGCAGTATTTT. This gives the protein CASRQGLAGDTQYF.

This clone was seen a few times. CDR3 protein: CASSPLGLAGTYEQYF. CDR3 coding DNA: TGTGCCAGCTCACCACTGGGACTAGCGGGGACCTACGAGCAGTACTTC. The rearrangement joins TRBV18 to TRBJ2-7; 13 bases line up with TRBD2. Germline trimming cut 1 base from V and 2 bases from J; bases unmatched to any gene: 2. This CDR3 contains 16 residues. Germline lookup yields CDR1 KGHSH and CDR2 LQKENI. Full variable domain (rest looked up from reference TRBV18 and TRBJ2-7): NAGVMQNPRHLVRRRGQEARLRCSPMKGHSHVYWYRQLPEEGLKFMVYLQKENIIDESGMPKERFSAEFPKEGPSILRIQQVVRGDSAAYFCASSPLGLAGTYEQYFGPGTRLTVT.

The chain uses TRBV27 and TRBJ2-3, with unresolved D. The ends were cut back, 7 bases at V and 6 bases at J, with 11 bases in the middle. This CDR3 comprises 12 residues. Germline V gives CDR1 MNHEY, CDR2 SMNVEV (reference sequence). DNA of the CDR3: TGTGCCAGCACCGCGCCGTTGGATACGCAGTATTTT. It translates to CASTAPLDTQYF.

This clone appeared once. The chain uses TRBV9 and TRBJ2-3, with a possible D match to TRBD1 (5 bases). V was pared by 6 bases and J by 0 bases, with 11 bases between. The length of the CDR3 is 14 residues. From germline, CDR1 is SGDLS and CDR2 YYNGEE. CDR3 region: CASTETVSTDTQYF. CDR3 in DNA: TGTGCCAGCACCGAGACAGTTAGCACAGATACGCAGTATTTT.

V and J are TRBV10-3 and TRBJ1-1; perhaps TRBD1 as D (5 bases). Per germline, CDR1 ENHRY and CDR2 SYGVKD. V was trimmed by 3 bases and J by 3 bases, leaving 8 bases between them. The CDR3 is 13 residues long. The CDR3 here is CAISEIRDTEAFF. CDR3 coding DNA: TGTGCCATCAGTGAAATCAGGGACACTGAAGCTTTCTTT.

This chain links TRBV18 with TRBJ1-5; tentatively, D is TRBD1 (5 bases). This CDR3 contains 15 residues. Trimming took off 3 bases at V and 4 bases at J, with 13 bases between the two ends. Germline V gene lookup returns CDR1 KGHSH and CDR2 LQKENI. For the CDR3, the DNA is TGTGCCAGCTCACCTTTACAGGTGGGAAATCAGCCCCAGCATTTT. Protein product: CASSPLQVGNQPQHF.

The rearrangement joins TRBV18 to TRBJ2-3; tentatively, D is TRBD2 (5 bases). Germline values: CDR1 KGHSH, CDR2 LQKENI. This CDR3 is 13 amino acids long. V was shortened by 6 bases and J by 4 bases, with 11 bases between the two germline ends. Written as DNA, the CDR3 is TGTGCCAGCTCGGAGTCACTAGCAGATACGCAGTATTTT. This gives the protein CASSESLADTQYF.

This clone showed up just a few times. V usage is TRBV2 and J usage is TRBJ1-2, with 10 nucleotides matching TRBD1. The CDR3 loop spans 15 amino acids. Unmatched junction bases numbered 14, after V lost 8 bases and J lost 8 bases. Germline-derived CDR1 and CDR2 are SNHLY and FYNNEI. The CDR3 nucleotides are TGTGCCAGCTCACGTGGTACCGGGACAGGGGCCGGCTACACCTTC. Its translation is CASSRGTGTGAGYTF. Full variable domain (remainder filled in from reference TRBV2 and TRBJ1-2): EPEVTQTPSHQVTQMGQEVILRCVPISNHLYFYWYRQILGQKVEFLVSFYNNEISEKSEIFDDQFSVERPDGSNFTLKIRSTKLEDSAMYFCASSRGTGTGAGYTFGSGTRLTVV.

This clone was counted a few times. The rearrangement links TRBV4-1 to TRBJ1-2, with 8 bases aligning to TRBD1. After removal of 3 bases from V and 5 bases from J, the junction contained 14 bases not matched to a gene. CDR1 is MGHRA and CDR2 is YSYEKL in the germline V gene. The CDR3 runs 17 residues. The CDR3 sequence: CASSQSPPGQGNYGYTF. CDR3 nucleotide sequence: TGCGCCAGCAGCCAGTCCCCCCCAGGACAGGGTAATTATGGCTACACCTTC.

The V call is TRBV11-2, the J call TRBJ2-3, with TRBD2 matching 7 bases. Germline V gene sequence: CDR1 SGHAT, CDR2 FQNNGV. This CDR3 spans 16 amino acids. With 6 bases clipped from V and 9 bases from J, the junction kept 18 bases outside the gene matches. This chain's CDR3 is CASRRRNGWGGWTQYF. The CDR3 DNA reads TGTGCCAGCAGGCGTAGAAACGGGTGGGGGGGGTGGACGCAGTATTTT.

DNA for the CDR3: TGCGCCAGCAGCTTGGGGACAGGTTTCCAAGAGACCCAGTACTTC. As protein: CASSLGTGFQETQYF. V is TRBV5-1 and J is TRBJ2-5, with 7 bases aligning to TRBD1. In germline, CDR1 is SGHRS, CDR2 YFSETQ. V was pared by 0 bases and J by 1 base, with 3 bases of the junction left unmatched. The CDR3 sequence is 15 residues long.

This clone came up a few times. This chain joins TRBV4-1 and TRBJ1-5, with a weak D call TRBD1 (5 bases). V gave up 1 base and J gave up 3 bases, with 16 bases separating them. CDR1 is MGHRA and CDR2 is YSYEKL in the germline V gene. The CDR3 is 17 residues long. CDR3 bases: TGCGCCAGCAGCCAAGTGCCTTTACGGGGGATCAATCAGCCCCAGCATTTT. Protein product: CASSQVPLRGINQPQHF.

The chain joins TRBV19 to TRBJ1-4; 9 nucleotides agree with TRBD1. Germline trimming cut 3 bases from V and 4 bases from J; bases unmatched to any gene: 6. Germline V lookup: CDR1 LNHDA, CDR2 SQIVND (reference sequence). This CDR3 has 16 amino acids. DNA of the CDR3: TGTGCCAGTAGTATCGGCGGGACAGGGCTTAATGAAAAACTGTTTTTT. As protein: CASSIGGTGLNEKLFF.

This sequence joins TRBV7-2 and TRBJ2-2; no clear D gene. Germline V gene data show CDR1 as SGHTA and CDR2 as FQGNSA. This CDR3 contains 15 residues. V was trimmed by 7 bases and J by 0 bases, leaving 12 bases between them. This CDR3 is CASTLEATNTGELFF. The CDR3 nucleotides read TGTGCCAGCACCCTCGAGGCCACGAACACCGGGGAGCTGTTTTTT.

The chain recombines TRBV30 with TRBJ2-1; no clear D. CDR3 length equals 13 residues. Germline lookup yields CDR1 GTSNPN and CDR2 SVGIG (reference sequence). V dropped 6 bases and J dropped 10 bases, with 19 bases sitting between them. The CDR3 region is CACHRSRLGEQFF. In DNA, the CDR3 is TGTGCCTGCCACAGATCCCGACTCGGGGAGCAGTTCTTC.

The table lists this clone with a few counts. J is TRBJ2-1 and V is TRBV3-1 (or the pseudogene TRBV3-2); no firm D call. Trimming cost V 4 bases and J 10 bases, with 11 bases left between them. Germline V gene data show CDR1 as LGHDT and CDR2 as YNNKEL (reference sequence). This CDR3 spans 12 amino acids. CDR3 coding DNA: TGTGCCAGCAGCCCATCGGTTGGCGAGCAGTTCTTC. It codes for CASSPSVGEQFF.